This T cell receptor beta chain was captured by sequencing in a study of T cells in localized non-small cell lung cancer. Study-wide findings and caveats: Increased T cell density in blood showed an association with longer overall survival. Uninvolved adjacent lung had higher T cell clonality than tumor and all other tissues. Adjacent lung had a median about 60 of the 100 largest tumor clones.

Notes on this clone: Its target is not known.

Assay used: immunoSEQ multiplex PCR; TCRdb lists only in-frame clones, some missing. The profile shows around 33,000 clones, around 80% of them singletons. The CDR3 totals 14 residues. The V and J ends lost 5 bases and 3 bases respectively, with 15 bases between them. Looked up from germline, CDR1 is SGHTS and CDR2 is YDEGEE. The sequencing here drew on peripheral blood, taken before any cancer treatment. The V call is TRBV5-8, the J call TRBJ2-7; D might be TRBD2 (5 bases). The sequence derives from a male donor at least 60 years old with stage III squamous cell lung carcinoma. This chain's CDR3 is CASRGRGNNYEQYF. CDR3 bases: TGTGCCAGCAGAGGGAGAGGGAACAACTACGAGCAGTACTTC.